These 13 T cell receptor beta chains share one sample of origin, sequenced in a study of Graves' ophthalmopathy and Graves' hyperthyroidism. The authors amplified TCR beta CDR3 regions, and they did so from RNA transcripts for repertoire sequencing. An opening RT-PCR round employed HTBI primers and preceded a second-round multiplex PCR. Each CDR3 protein gets one entry after TCRdb re-called the multiplex PCR reads with MiXCR. The sample includes under 350,000 distinct CDR3 sequences, roughly 17% of them seen just once. The source material was peripheral blood. The receptor source for this set is an adult man with Graves' ophthalmopathy.

The CDR3 here is CASSLPQGPKFWELFF. Here the CDR3 DNA reads TGTGCCAGCAGTCTCCCTCAGGGACCTAAATTTTGGGAGCTGTTTTTT. The chain uses TRBV6-2 or TRBV6-3 and TRBJ2-2, with D perhaps given as TRBD1 or TRBD2 (5 bases each). This CDR3 is 16 amino acids long. The V gene lost 5 bases and the J gene lost 9 bases, with 22 bases spanning the gap. Germline CDR1 MNHEY, CDR2 SVGEGT.

This clonotype was seen many times. The gene calls are TRBV28 and TRBJ1-6; D unresolved. V was shortened by 3 bases and J by 6 bases, with 9 bases between the two germline ends. Germline-derived CDR1 and CDR2 are MDHEN and SYDVKM. This CDR3 region has 14 residues. The CDR3 is CASSLPAFNSPLHF. For the CDR3, the DNA is TGTGCCAGCAGTTTGCCAGCGTTTAATTCACCCCTCCACTTT. The variable domain in full, with the rest retrieved from reference TRBV28 and TRBJ1-6, is DVKVTQSSRYLVKRTGEKVFLECVQDMDHENMFWYRQDPGLGLRLIYFSYDVKMKEKGDIPEGYSVSREKKERFSLILESASTNQTSMYLCASSLPAFNSPLHFGNGTRLTVT.

This clonotype was detected ten times or more. The V call is TRBV7-2, the J call TRBJ2-5; 9 bases are a match to TRBD1. Germline V gene lookup returns CDR1 SGHTA and CDR2 FQGNSA. The junction had 4 bases not matched to a gene; V was cut back by 1 base and J by 4 bases. CDR3 length: 15 residues. The CDR3 here is CASSLGDRVVETQYF. CDR3 bases: TGTGCCAGCAGCTTAGGGGACAGGGTCGTAGAGACCCAGTACTTC.

V and J are TRBV14 and TRBJ2-2; D remains ambiguous. V lost 4 bases to trimming and J lost 3 bases, with 9 bases between them. CDR1 is SGHDN and CDR2 is FVKESK in the germline V gene. The CDR3 runs to 14 residues. The CDR3 region has the DNA TGTGCCAGCAGCCCCCCCTTCGACACCGGGGAGCTGTTTTTT. Protein: CASSPPFDTGELFF. Full variable domain (rest looked up from reference TRBV14 and TRBJ2-2): EAGVTQFPSHSVIEKGQTVTLRCDPISGHDNLYWYRRVMGKEIKFLLHFVKESKQDESGMPNNRFLAERTGGTYSTLKVQPAELEDSGVYFCASSPPFDTGELFFGEGSRLTVL.

This clonotype has ten or more counts. This chain links TRBV9 with TRBJ1-3, with unresolved D. CDR3 length equals 15 residues. Germline CDR1 and CDR2: SGDLS and YYNGEE. Deletions cut 0 bases from V and 0 bases from J, with 7 bases between. CDR3 DNA sequence: TGTGCCAGCAGCGTAGCCGACACCTCTGGAAACACCATATATTTT. It codes for CASSVADTSGNTIYF.

This clonotype was observed a single time. V and J are TRBV12-3 or TRBV12-4 and TRBJ1-2; weak D call: TRBD1 (5 bases). The V gene lost 6 bases and the J gene lost 6 bases, with 20 bases spanning the gap. CDR3 size: 15 residues. DNA of the CDR3: TGTGCCAGCAGCATCGCAACCGGGACCGCGAATGGCTACACCTTC. Amino acid sequence: CASSIATGTANGYTF.

In its sample, this clonotype was seen many times. V usage is TRBV7-9 and J usage is TRBJ2-7, with D possibly being TRBD1 (5 bases). Germline CDR1 is SEHNR and CDR2 is FQNEAQ (reference sequence). V was shortened by 7 bases and J by 3 bases, with 19 bases between the two germline ends. The CDR3 runs 15 residues. The CDR3 region has the DNA TGTGCCAGCACCCGAGTCGGGCAGGGCGGCTACGAGCAGTACTTC. Its translation is CASTRVGQGGYEQYF.

This clonotype came up many times. V usage is TRBV10-3 and J usage is TRBJ1-6, with a possible D match to TRBD1 (6 bases). The CDR3 length is 13 residues. The V gene's germline CDR1 is ENHRY and CDR2 SYGVKD. The ends were cut back, 9 bases at V and 8 bases at J, with 14 bases in the middle. CDR3 sequence reads: CAMGQNADSPLHF. As DNA, the CDR3 is TGTGCCATGGGACAAAATGCGGATTCACCCCTCCACTTT.

The table lists this clonotype with many counts. The gene calls are TRBV27 and TRBJ2-7, with a weak D call TRBD1 (6 bases). V gave up 8 bases and J gave up 4 bases, with 27 bases separating them. The CDR3 spans 17 residues. CDR1 is MNHEY, CDR2 SMNVEV, per germline (reference sequence). In DNA, the CDR3 is TGTGCCAGCGGATCAATTTCAGGGGTCCGTAGTGCTTACGAGCAGTACTTC. Protein sequence: CASGSISGVRSAYEQYF.

This clonotype has at least ten counts. V and J are TRBV4-1 and TRBJ1-2; the D is unclear. The CDR3 totals 15 residues. Germline V lookup: CDR1 MGHRA, CDR2 YSYEKL. V was trimmed by 5 bases and J by 7 bases, leaving 20 bases between them. CDR3: CASSDPGGFTIGYTF. The CDR3, as DNA: TGCGCCAGCAGCGATCCCGGAGGATTCACTATTGGCTACACCTTC.

The chain joins TRBV4-1 to TRBJ2-7, with no clear D. The V gene's germline CDR1 is MGHRA and CDR2 YSYEKL. CDR3 length equals 15 residues. Trimming removed 2 bases at V and 2 bases at J, with 13 bases between. The CDR3 sequence is CASSQLSGKTYEQYF. The CDR3 DNA sequence: TGCGCCAGCAGCCAACTGAGTGGCAAGACCTACGAGCAGTACTTC.

This clonotype was found many times. CDR3 coding DNA: TGTGCCAGCTCACATGACGACAGGGGTCCCTACGAGCAGTACTTC. As protein: CASSHDDRGPYEQYF. The chain links TRBV18 to TRBJ2-7; TRBD1 matches 8 bases. Germline assignment: CDR1 KGHSH and CDR2 LQKENI. The CDR3 contains 15 residues. The V segment lost 4 bases and the J segment 2 bases; nucleotides outside the gene matches: 7.

This clonotype was seen ten or more times. The rearrangement links TRBV3-1 to TRBJ2-4, with D tentatively TRBD1 (8 bases). Trimming removed 4 bases at V and 6 bases at J, with 16 bases between. Germline loops: CDR1 LGHDT, CDR2 YNNKEL (reference sequence). This CDR3 is 15 amino acids long. CDR3 loop: CASSPRQGRGNIQYF. The CDR3 nucleotides are TGTGCCAGCAGCCCTCGACAGGGGAGGGGAAACATTCAGTACTTC.